The entry below describes one T cell receptor (beta chain). What it binds is unknown. The sample originates from a study of T cells after yellow fever vaccination. One entry per CDR3 protein results from TCRdb running MiXCR on the 5' RACE reads. Found here are 450,000 to 600,000 distinct CDR3 sequences, about 15% of them singletons; the top ten hold about 18%. The CDR3 runs to 17 residues. Germline V gives CDR1 SGHTA, CDR2 FQGNSA. The ends were cut back, 5 bases at V and 9 bases at J, with 28 bases in the middle. Study-wide results and caveats: The CD4 compartment and the CD8 compartment contained a small share of clonotypes in common. Abundant clonotypes from the bulk population could contaminate FACS-sorted repertoires. Re-detected after boosting: most primary clones, more than 95% of CD4 and 75% to 90% of CD8. Though it reached lower strength, the secondary response hit its peak faster, day 5 versus 15.

The sample was PBMCs, taken 5 days after the first yellow fever vaccination. This chain joins TRBV7-2 and TRBJ1-2, with TRBD1 as a possible D gene (5 bases). This TCR was recovered from a man aged 18 to 30 who received the YFV17D yellow fever vaccine. CDR3 DNA: TGTGCCAGCAGCCCTTGGGGGACCCTAGCTGAGGGCGGAAGCTACACCTTC. It translates to CASSPWGTLAEGGSYTF.